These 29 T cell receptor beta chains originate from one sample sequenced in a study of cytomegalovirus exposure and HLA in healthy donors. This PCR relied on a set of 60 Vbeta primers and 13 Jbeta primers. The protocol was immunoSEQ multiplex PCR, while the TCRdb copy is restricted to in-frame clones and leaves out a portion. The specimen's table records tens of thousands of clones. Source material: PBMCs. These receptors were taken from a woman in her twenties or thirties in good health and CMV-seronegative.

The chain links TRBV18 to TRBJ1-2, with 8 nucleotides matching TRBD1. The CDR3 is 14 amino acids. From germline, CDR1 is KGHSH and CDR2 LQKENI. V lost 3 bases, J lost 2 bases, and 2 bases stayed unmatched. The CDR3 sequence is CASSPSGGNYGYTF. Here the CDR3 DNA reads TGTGCCAGCTCACCCTCAGGGGGCAACTATGGCTACACCTTC.

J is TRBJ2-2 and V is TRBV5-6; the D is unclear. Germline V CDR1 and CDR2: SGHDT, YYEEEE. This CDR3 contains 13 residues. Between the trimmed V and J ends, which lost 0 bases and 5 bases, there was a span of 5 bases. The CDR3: CASSLVGTGELFF. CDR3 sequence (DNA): TGTGCCAGCAGCTTGGTCGGGACCGGGGAGCTGTTTTTT.

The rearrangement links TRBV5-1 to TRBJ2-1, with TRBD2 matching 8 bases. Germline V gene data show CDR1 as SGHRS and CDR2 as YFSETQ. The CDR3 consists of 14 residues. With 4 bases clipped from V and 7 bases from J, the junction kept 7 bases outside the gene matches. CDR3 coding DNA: TGCGCCAGCAGCGTTTCGGGGGGGGTAAATGAGCAGTTCTTC. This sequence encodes CASSVSGGVNEQFF.

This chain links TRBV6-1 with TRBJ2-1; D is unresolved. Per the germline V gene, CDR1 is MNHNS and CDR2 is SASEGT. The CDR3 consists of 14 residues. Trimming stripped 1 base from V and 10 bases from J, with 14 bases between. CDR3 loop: CASSEVGLSEEQFF. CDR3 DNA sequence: TGTGCCAGCAGTGAAGTTGGGCTATCCGAAGAGCAGTTCTTC.

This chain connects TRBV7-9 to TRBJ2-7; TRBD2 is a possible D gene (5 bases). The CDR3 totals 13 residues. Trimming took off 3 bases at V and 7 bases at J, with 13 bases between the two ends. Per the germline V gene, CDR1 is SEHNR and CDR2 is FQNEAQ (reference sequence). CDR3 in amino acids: CASSLDGLWEQYF. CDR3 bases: TGTGCCAGCAGCTTGGACGGACTCTGGGAGCAGTACTTC.

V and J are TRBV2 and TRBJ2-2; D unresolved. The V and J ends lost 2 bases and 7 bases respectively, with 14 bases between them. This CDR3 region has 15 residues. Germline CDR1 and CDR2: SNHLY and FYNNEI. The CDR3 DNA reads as TGTGCCAGCAGTGAAACGATTCGAGGAAACGGGGAGCTGTTTTTT. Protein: CASSETIRGNGELFF. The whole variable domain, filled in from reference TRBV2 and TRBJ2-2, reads EPEVTQTPSHQVTQMGQEVILRCVPISNHLYFYWYRQILGQKVEFLVSFYNNEISEKSEIFDDQFSVERPDGSNFTLKIRSTKLEDSAMYFCASSETIRGNGELFFGEGSRLTVL.

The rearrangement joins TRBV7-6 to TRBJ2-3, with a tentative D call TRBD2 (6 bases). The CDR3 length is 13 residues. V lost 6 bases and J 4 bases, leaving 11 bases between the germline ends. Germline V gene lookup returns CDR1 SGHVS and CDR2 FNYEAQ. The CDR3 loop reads CASRSGTADTQYF. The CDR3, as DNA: TGTGCCAGCAGATCTGGGACTGCAGATACGCAGTATTTT. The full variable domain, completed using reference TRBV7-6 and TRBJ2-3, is GAGVSQSPRYKVTKRGQDVALRCDPISGHVSLYWYRQALGQGPEFLTYFNYEAQQDKSGLPNDRFSAERPEGSISTLTIQRTEQRDSAMYRCASRSGTADTQYFGPGTRLTVL.

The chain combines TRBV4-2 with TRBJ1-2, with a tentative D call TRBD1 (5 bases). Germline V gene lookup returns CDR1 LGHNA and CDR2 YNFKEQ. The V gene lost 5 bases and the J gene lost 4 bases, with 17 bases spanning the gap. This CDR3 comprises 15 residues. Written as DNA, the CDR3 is TGTGCCAGCAGCGGAGGCGGGAACACAGGCTATGGCTACACCTTC. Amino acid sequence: CASSGGGNTGYGYTF.

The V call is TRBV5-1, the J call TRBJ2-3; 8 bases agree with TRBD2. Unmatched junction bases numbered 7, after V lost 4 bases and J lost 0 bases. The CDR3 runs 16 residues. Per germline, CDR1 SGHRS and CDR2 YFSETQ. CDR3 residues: CASSTLAGSSTDTQYF. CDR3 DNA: TGCGCCAGCAGCACCTTAGCGGGGTCTAGCACAGATACGCAGTATTTT. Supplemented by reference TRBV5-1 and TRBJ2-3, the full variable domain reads KAGVTQTPRYLIKTRGQQVTLSCSPISGHRSVSWYQQTPGQGLQFLFEYFSETQRNKGNFPGRFSGRQFSNSRSEMNVSTLELGDSALYLCASSTLAGSSTDTQYFGPGTRLTVL.

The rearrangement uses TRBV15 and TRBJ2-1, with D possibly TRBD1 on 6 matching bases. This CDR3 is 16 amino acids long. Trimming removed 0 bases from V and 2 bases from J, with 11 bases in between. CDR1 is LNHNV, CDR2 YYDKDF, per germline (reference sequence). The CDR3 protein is CATSREGAEAYNEQFF. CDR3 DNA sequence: TGTGCCACCAGCAGAGAGGGGGCTGAGGCCTACAATGAGCAGTTCTTC.

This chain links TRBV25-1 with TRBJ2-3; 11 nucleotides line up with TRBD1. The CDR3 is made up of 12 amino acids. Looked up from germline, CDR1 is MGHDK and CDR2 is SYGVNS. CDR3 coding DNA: TGTGCTACCGGGACAGGGGGGGATACGCAGTATTTT. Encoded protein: CATGTGGDTQYF.

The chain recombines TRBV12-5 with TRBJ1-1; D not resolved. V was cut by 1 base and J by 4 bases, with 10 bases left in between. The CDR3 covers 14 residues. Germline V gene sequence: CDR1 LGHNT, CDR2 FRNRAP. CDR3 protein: CASGLALTGTEAFF. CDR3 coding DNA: TGTGCTAGTGGTTTGGCCCTTACGGGCACTGAAGCTTTCTTT.

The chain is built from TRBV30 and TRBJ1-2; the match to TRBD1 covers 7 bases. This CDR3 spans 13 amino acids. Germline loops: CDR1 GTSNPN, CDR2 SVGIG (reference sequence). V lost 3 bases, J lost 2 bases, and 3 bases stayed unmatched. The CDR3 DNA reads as TGTGCCTGGAGGGGGGGACAGAACTATGGCTACACCTTC. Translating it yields CAWRGGQNYGYTF.

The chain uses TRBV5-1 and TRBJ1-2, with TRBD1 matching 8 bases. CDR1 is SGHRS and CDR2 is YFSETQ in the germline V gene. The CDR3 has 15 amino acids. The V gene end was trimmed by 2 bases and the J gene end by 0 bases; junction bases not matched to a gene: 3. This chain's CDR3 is CASSFRQGPNYGYTF. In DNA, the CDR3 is TGCGCCAGCAGCTTTCGACAGGGGCCTAACTATGGCTACACCTTC.

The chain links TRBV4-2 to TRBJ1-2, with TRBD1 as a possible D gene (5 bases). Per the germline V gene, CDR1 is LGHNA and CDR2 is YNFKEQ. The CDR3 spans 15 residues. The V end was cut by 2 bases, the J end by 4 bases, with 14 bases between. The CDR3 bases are TGTGCCAGCAGCCAATCTTCGACAGCTAGCTATGGCTACACCTTC. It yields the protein CASSQSSTASYGYTF.

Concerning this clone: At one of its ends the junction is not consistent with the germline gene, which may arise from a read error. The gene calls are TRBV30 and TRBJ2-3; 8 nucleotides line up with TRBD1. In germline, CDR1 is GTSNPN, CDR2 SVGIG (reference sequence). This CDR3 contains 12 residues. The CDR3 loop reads CAWSPQGDKQYF. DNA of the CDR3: TGTGCCTGGAGTCCACAGGGGGATAAGCAGTATTTT.

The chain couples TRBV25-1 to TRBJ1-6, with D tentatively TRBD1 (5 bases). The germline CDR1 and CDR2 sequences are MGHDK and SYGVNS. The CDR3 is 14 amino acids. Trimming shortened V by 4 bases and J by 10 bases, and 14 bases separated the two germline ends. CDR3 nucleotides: TGTGCCAGCAGTGCGGAAAGGGGCCAGTCACCCCTCCACTTT. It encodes CASSAERGQSPLHF.

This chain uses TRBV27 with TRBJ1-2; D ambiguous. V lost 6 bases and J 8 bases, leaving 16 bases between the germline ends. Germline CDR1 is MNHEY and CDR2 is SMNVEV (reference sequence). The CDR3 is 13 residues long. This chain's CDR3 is CASRQYSAGGYTF. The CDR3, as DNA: TGTGCCAGCAGGCAATACTCGGCGGGGGGCTACACCTTC.

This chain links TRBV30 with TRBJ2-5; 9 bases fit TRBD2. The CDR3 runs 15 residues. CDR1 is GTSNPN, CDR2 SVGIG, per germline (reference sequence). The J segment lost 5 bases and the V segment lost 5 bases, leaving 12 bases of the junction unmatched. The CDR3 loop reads CAWGTSGLLRETQYF. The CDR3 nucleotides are TGTGCCTGGGGAACTAGCGGGCTTTTACGCGAGACCCAGTACTTC. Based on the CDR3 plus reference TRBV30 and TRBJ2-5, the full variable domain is SQTIHQWPATLVQPVGSPLSLECTVEGTSNPNLYWYRQAAGRGLQLLFYSVGIGQISSEVPQNLSASRPQDRQFILSSKKLLLSDSGFYLCAWGTSGLLRETQYFGPGTRLLVL.

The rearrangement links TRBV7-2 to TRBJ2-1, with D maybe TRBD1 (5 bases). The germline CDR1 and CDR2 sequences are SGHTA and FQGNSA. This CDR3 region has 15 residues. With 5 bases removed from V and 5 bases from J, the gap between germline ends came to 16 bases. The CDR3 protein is CASSPLSGKNNEQFF. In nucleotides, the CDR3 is TGTGCCAGCAGCCCGTTGTCAGGGAAAAACAATGAGCAGTTCTTC.

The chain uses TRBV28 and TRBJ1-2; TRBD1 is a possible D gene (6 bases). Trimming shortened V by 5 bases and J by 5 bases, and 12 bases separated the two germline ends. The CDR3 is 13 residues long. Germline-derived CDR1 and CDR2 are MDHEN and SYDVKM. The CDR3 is CASSLGGEYGYTF. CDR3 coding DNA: TGTGCCAGCAGTCTAGGGGGGGAATATGGCTACACCTTC.

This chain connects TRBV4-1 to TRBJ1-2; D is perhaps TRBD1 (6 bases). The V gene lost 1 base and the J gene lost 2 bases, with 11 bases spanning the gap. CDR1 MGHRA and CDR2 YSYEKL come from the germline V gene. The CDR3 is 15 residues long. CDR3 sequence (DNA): TGCGCCAGCAGCCAAGCCGCAGGGGCAAACTATGGCTACACCTTC. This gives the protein CASSQAAGANYGYTF.

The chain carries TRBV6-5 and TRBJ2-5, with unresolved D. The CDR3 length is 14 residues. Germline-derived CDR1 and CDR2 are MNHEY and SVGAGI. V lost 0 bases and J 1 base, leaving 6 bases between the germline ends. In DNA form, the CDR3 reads TGTGCCAGCAGTTACTCGCCCAGCCAAGAGACCCAGTACTTC. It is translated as CASSYSPSQETQYF.

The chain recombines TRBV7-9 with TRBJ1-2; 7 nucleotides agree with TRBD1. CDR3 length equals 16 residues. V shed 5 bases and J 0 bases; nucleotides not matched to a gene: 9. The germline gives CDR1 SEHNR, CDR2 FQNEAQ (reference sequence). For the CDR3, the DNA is TGTGCCAGCAGCGATCCGGGACAGTTAGCTAACTATGGCTACACCTTC. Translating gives CASSDPGQLANYGYTF.

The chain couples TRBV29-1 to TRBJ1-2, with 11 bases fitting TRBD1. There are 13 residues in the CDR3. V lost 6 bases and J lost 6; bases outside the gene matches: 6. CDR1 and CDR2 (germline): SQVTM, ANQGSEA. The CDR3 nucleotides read TGCAGCGTCGGACAGGGGGCGCCGGATGGCTACACCTTC. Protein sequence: CSVGQGAPDGYTF.

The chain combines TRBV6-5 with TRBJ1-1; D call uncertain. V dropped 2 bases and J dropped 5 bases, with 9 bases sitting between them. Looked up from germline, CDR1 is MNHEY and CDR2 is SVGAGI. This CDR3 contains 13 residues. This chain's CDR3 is CASSYRDYTEAFF. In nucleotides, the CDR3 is TGTGCCAGCAGTTACCGGGATTATACTGAAGCTTTCTTT.

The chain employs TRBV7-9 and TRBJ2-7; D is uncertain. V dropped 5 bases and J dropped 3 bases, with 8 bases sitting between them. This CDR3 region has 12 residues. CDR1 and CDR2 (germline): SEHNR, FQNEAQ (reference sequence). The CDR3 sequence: CASSPGNYEQYF. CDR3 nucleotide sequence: TGTGCCAGCAGCCCTGGCAACTACGAGCAGTACTTC.

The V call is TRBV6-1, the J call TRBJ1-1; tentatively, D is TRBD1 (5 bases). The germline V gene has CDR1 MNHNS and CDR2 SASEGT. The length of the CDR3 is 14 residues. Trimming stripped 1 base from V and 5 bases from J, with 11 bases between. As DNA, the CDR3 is TGTGCCAGCAGTGAAGGCAGGGCCACGACTGAAGCTTTCTTT. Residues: CASSEGRATTEAFF.

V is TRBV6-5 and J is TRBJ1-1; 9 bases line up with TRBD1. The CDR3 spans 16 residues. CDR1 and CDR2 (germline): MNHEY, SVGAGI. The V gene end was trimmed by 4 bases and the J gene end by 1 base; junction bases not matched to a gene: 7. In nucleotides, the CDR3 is TGTGCCAGCAGTTTCCTTCGGACAGGGGCGAACACTGAAGCTTTCTTT. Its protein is CASSFLRTGANTEAFF.